A selection of T cell receptor beta chains follows, all from one sample in a study of Ad26.COV2.S vaccination and SARS-CoV-2 variants. Clones were sequenced by immunoSEQ multiplex PCR, and TCRdb holds only the in-frame ones, with some missing. This repertoire shows some 300,000 clones, more than 70% found once; its top ten account for roughly 1.9%. This specimen was peripheral blood, taken in a trial of Ad26.COV2.S vaccine versus placebo. The receptors were gathered from a person aged 18-60 years who received the Ad26.COV2.S COVID-19 vaccine or a placebo. Both conserved end residues are part of each CDR3. Each record gives: clone size, V gene, D gene, J gene, CDR3 protein, CDR3 DNA. D genes are given only for firm matches. Size values are once, few and many counts, or a class for expanded clones, and some rows have none.

clone size: -; V gene: TRBV3-1/TRBV3-2; D gene: TRBD2; J gene: TRBJ2-3; CDR3 protein: CASSGTSGYTDTQYF; CDR3 DNA: TGTGCCAGCAGCGGGACTAGCGGATACACAGATACGCAGTATTTT
clone size: -; V gene: TRBV9; D gene: TRBD2; J gene: TRBJ2-3; CDR3 protein: CASRETSGGADTQYF; CDR3 DNA: TGTGCCAGCAGGGAGACTTCGGGGGGAGCAGATACGCAGTATTTT
clone size: -; V gene: TRBV7-9; D gene: -; J gene: TRBJ1-2; CDR3 protein: CASSSGIYGYTF; CDR3 DNA: TGTGCCAGCAGCTCAGGAATTTATGGCTACACCTTC
clone size: -; V gene: TRBV3-1/TRBV3-2; D gene: -; J gene: TRBJ1-2; CDR3 protein: CASSQDNVWGGLLYGYTF; CDR3 DNA: TGTGCCAGCAGCCAAGATAACGTTTGGGGGGGTCTCCTCTATGGCTACACCTTC
clone size: -; V gene: TRBV7-2; D gene: -; J gene: TRBJ1-2; CDR3 protein: CASSRGIRTGGYTF; CDR3 DNA: TGTGCCAGCAGCAGGGGGATTAGGACCGGTGGCTACACCTTC
clone size: -; V gene: TRBV4-3; D gene: -; J gene: TRBJ1-2; CDR3 protein: CASSQVIGTTYGYTF; CDR3 DNA: TGCGCCAGCAGCCAAGTAATCGGGACAACCTATGGCTACACCTTC
clone size: -; V gene: TRBV30; D gene: TRBD1; J gene: TRBJ1-3; CDR3 protein: CAWSKTGVGNTIYF; CDR3 DNA: TGTGCCTGGAGTAAGACAGGGGTAGGAAACACCATATATTTT
clone size: -; V gene: TRBV7-2; D gene: -; J gene: TRBJ2-5; CDR3 protein: CASSSTPGEWETQYF; CDR3 DNA: TGTGCCAGCAGCTCCACCCCAGGGGAATGGGAGACCCAGTACTTC
clone size: -; V gene: TRBV29-1; D gene: -; J gene: TRBJ2-4; CDR3 protein: CSVEDGGIAKNIQYF; CDR3 DNA: TGCAGCGTTGAAGACGGAGGGATAGCCAAAAACATTCAGTACTTC
clone size: -; V gene: TRBV7-2; D gene: -; J gene: TRBJ1-3; CDR3 protein: CASSLAGSGNTIYF; CDR3 DNA: TGTGCCAGCAGCTTAGCAGGATCTGGAAACACCATATATTTT
clone size: -; V gene: TRBV4-2; D gene: -; J gene: TRBJ1-2; CDR3 protein: CASSVGTPGYTF; CDR3 DNA: TGTGCCAGCAGCGTCGGGACACCGGGCTACACCTTC
clone size: -; V gene: TRBV29-1; D gene: -; J gene: TRBJ2-5; CDR3 protein: CSVEAGAETQYF; CDR3 DNA: TGCAGCGTTGAGGCAGGGGCAGAGACCCAGTACTTC
clone size: -; V gene: TRBV19; D gene: TRBD1; J gene: TRBJ1-2; CDR3 protein: CASSVRDSNYGYTF; CDR3 DNA: TGTGCCAGTAGTGTCCGGGACAGCAACTATGGCTACACCTTC
clone size: once; V gene: TRBV5-6; D gene: -; J gene: TRBJ1-2; CDR3 protein: CASSLGQGGGYTF; CDR3 DNA: TGTGCCAGCAGCTTGGGGCAGGGTGGTGGCTACACCTTC
clone size: -; V gene: TRBV4-2; D gene: TRBD2; J gene: TRBJ2-2; CDR3 protein: CASSRVELAGGLGELFF; CDR3 DNA: TGTGCCAGCAGCCGAGTAGAACTAGCGGGGGGGTTGGGGGAGCTGTTTTTT
clone size: -; V gene: TRBV14; D gene: -; J gene: TRBJ2-1; CDR3 protein: CASSPRSRGGRYNEQFF; CDR3 DNA: TGTGCCAGCAGCCCCCGATCGAGGGGGGGCCGATACAATGAGCAGTTCTTC
clone size: once; V gene: TRBV5-4; D gene: -; J gene: TRBJ1-1; CDR3 protein: CASSSDAGRNTEAFF; CDR3 DNA: TGTGCCAGCAGCTCGGATGCAGGGAGGAACACTGAAGCTTTCTTT
clone size: few; V gene: TRBV7-9; D gene: -; J gene: TRBJ1-1; CDR3 protein: CASSHPGVTEAFF; CDR3 DNA: TGTGCCAGCAGCCACCCCGGGGTCACTGAAGCTTTCTTT
clone size: -; V gene: TRBV6-5; D gene: TRBD1; J gene: TRBJ1-6; CDR3 protein: CAITGQSSYNSPLHF; CDR3 DNA: TGTGCCATCACGGGACAGAGCTCCTATAATTCACCCCTCCACTTT
clone size: once; V gene: TRBV5-1; D gene: TRBD1; J gene: TRBJ1-3; CDR3 protein: CASSLGDREGGGNTIYF; CDR3 DNA: TGCGCCAGCAGCTTGGGGGACAGGGAAGGAGGAGGAAACACCATATATTTT
clone size: -; V gene: TRBV7-6; D gene: TRBD1; J gene: TRBJ2-2; CDR3 protein: CASTTGTGSTGELFF; CDR3 DNA: TGTGCCAGCACCACCGGGACAGGGAGCACCGGGGAGCTGTTTTTT
clone size: -; V gene: TRBV6-1; D gene: TRBD2; J gene: TRBJ2-7; CDR3 protein: CASSERPSGTRSYEQYF; CDR3 DNA: TGTGCCAGCAGTGAACGGCCTAGCGGGACCCGCTCCTACGAGCAGTACTTC
clone size: -; V gene: TRBV5-1; D gene: TRBD1; J gene: TRBJ2-6; CDR3 protein: CASSWTGDPVANVLTF; CDR3 DNA: TGCGCCAGCAGCTGGACAGGCGATCCGGTAGCCAACGTCCTGACTTTC
clone size: -; V gene: TRBV3-1/TRBV3-2; D gene: -; J gene: TRBJ2-2; CDR3 protein: CASSQVGTSGGELFF; CDR3 DNA: TGTGCCAGCAGCCAAGTTGGAACATCAGGGGGGGAGCTGTTTTTT
clone size: -; V gene: TRBV4-1; D gene: -; J gene: TRBJ1-2; CDR3 protein: CASSQDSRAVGYTF; CDR3 DNA: TGCGCCAGCAGCCAAGATAGCAGGGCTGTTGGCTACACCTTC
clone size: -; V gene: TRBV4-3; D gene: TRBD1; J gene: TRBJ2-3; CDR3 protein: CASSHGTEGDTQYF; CDR3 DNA: TGCGCCAGCAGCCATGGGACAGAGGGGGATACGCAGTATTTT
clone size: -; V gene: TRBV18; D gene: -; J gene: TRBJ2-3; CDR3 protein: CASSQGSYTDTQYF; CDR3 DNA: TGTGCCAGCTCACAGGGCAGCTACACAGATACGCAGTATTTT
clone size: -; V gene: TRBV10-2; D gene: TRBD1; J gene: TRBJ1-2; CDR3 protein: CASSEFKGAYYGYTF; CDR3 DNA: TGCGCCAGCAGTGAGTTCAAGGGGGCGTACTATGGCTACACCTTC
clone size: -; V gene: TRBV6-1; D gene: -; J gene: TRBJ2-3; CDR3 protein: CASSEAGGKGKDTQYF; CDR3 DNA: TGTGCCAGCAGTGAAGCTGGAGGGAAGGGAAAAGATACGCAGTATTTT
clone size: -; V gene: TRBV7-9; D gene: -; J gene: TRBJ1-1; CDR3 protein: CASSPSEGKAFF; CDR3 DNA: TGTGCCAGCAGCCCCTCGGAAGGTAAAGCTTTCTTT
clone size: -; V gene: TRBV30; D gene: -; J gene: TRBJ1-5; CDR3 protein: CAWSSVNSNQPQHF; CDR3 DNA: TGTGCCTGGAGTAGTGTGAATAGCAATCAGCCCCAGCATTTT
clone size: -; V gene: TRBV6-1; D gene: -; J gene: TRBJ2-7; CDR3 protein: CASSEKGQDPAYEQYF; CDR3 DNA: TGTGCCAGCAGTGAAAAAGGGCAGGATCCCGCCTACGAGCAGTACTTC
clone size: -; V gene: TRBV5-6; D gene: TRBD1; J gene: TRBJ1-1; CDR3 protein: CASSRLTGRQNTEAFF; CDR3 DNA: TGTGCCAGCAGCCGACTGACAGGGCGCCAGAACACTGAAGCTTTCTTT
clone size: -; V gene: TRBV4-1; D gene: TRBD2; J gene: TRBJ2-3; CDR3 protein: CASSHSSGGASGPTDTQYF; CDR3 DNA: TGCGCCAGCAGCCACTCGAGCGGGGGGGCCTCGGGTCCCACAGATACGCAGTATTTT
clone size: -; V gene: TRBV5-6; D gene: -; J gene: TRBJ1-2; CDR3 protein: CASSQSSGRIYGYTF; CDR3 DNA: TGTGCCAGCAGCCAGTCCTCAGGGAGAATTTATGGCTACACCTTC
clone size: -; V gene: TRBV20-1; D gene: TRBD2; J gene: TRBJ2-1; CDR3 protein: CSASHSGGPGEQFF; CDR3 DNA: TGCAGTGCTAGTCACAGCGGGGGGCCAGGTGAGCAGTTCTTC
clone size: -; V gene: TRBV18; D gene: TRBD1; J gene: TRBJ1-2; CDR3 protein: CASSPPRQGDYGYTF; CDR3 DNA: TGTGCCAGCTCACCACCCCGACAGGGGGACTATGGCTACACCTTC
clone size: -; V gene: TRBV6-2/TRBV6-3; D gene: -; J gene: TRBJ1-2; CDR3 protein: CASSYSIGYYGYTF; CDR3 DNA: TGTGCCAGCAGTTACTCGATTGGGTACTATGGCTACACCTTC
clone size: -; V gene: TRBV6-4; D gene: -; J gene: TRBJ1-2; CDR3 protein: CASRGGGGYTF; CDR3 DNA: TGTGCCAGCAGAGGGGGGGGTGGCTACACCTTC
clone size: -; V gene: TRBV4-1; D gene: -; J gene: TRBJ1-1; CDR3 protein: CASSQAPGWSTEAFF; CDR3 DNA: TGCGCCAGCAGCCAAGCGCCAGGCTGGAGCACTGAAGCTTTCTTT